Reported below is one T cell receptor (beta chain). These data come from a study of blood T cell repertoires in COVID-19. Study-level background: Some COVID-19 samples were acute and others convalescent; all came from the United States, Italy and Spain. T cells, B-cell-depleted T cells, or PBMCs supplied cDNA or gDNA.

In the original processing: Counts of nucleated cells, estimated from reference gene primer amplification, were obtained. Method: immunoSEQ multiplex PCR; TCRdb's copy keeps in-frame clones and lacks some. Clonal size and the V and J genes are those of that table, whereas D and trimming came from the DNA. This repertoire shows a few hundred thousand clones, about 90% found once; its top ten account for about 2.2%. V was pared by 8 bases and J by 5 bases, with 18 bases between. The CDR3 runs to 14 residues. From germline, CDR1 is SGHAT and CDR2 FQNNGV. What was sequenced was peripheral blood. The TCR originated in a woman between 50 and 59 years old with acute or convalescent COVID-19. The chain combines TRBV11-2 with TRBJ1-1, with D perhaps matching TRBD1 (5 bases). The CDR3 sequence is CASLFLVGGTEAFF. DNA of the CDR3: TGTGCCAGCCTCTTCCTTGTTGGGGGGACTGAAGCTTTCTTT.